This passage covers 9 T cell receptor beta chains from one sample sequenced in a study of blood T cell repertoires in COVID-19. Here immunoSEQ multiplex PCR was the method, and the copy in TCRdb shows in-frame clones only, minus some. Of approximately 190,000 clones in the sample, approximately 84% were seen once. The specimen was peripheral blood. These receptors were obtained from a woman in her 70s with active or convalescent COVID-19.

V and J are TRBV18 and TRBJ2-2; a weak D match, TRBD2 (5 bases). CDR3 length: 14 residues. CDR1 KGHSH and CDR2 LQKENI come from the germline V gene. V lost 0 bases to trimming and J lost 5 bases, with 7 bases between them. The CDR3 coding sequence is TGTGCCAGCTCACCACCGGAGCGGACCGGGGAGCTGTTTTTT. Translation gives CASSPPERTGELFF.

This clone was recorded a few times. The DNA of the CDR3 is TGTGCCAGCACACAAATCCCCTCAGGAAACACCATATATTTT. Protein sequence: CASTQIPSGNTIYF. The chain is built from TRBV2 and TRBJ1-3, with unresolved D. Trimming took 7 bases from V and 4 from J, leaving 14 bases between them. CDR3 length: 14 residues. Germline V lookup: CDR1 SNHLY, CDR2 FYNNEI.

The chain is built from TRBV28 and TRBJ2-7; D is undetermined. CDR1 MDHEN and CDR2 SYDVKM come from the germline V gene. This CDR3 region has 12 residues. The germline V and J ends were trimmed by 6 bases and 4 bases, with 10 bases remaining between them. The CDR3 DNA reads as TGTGCCAGCAGCACCACGAGGTACGAGCAGTACTTC. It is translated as CASSTTRYEQYF.

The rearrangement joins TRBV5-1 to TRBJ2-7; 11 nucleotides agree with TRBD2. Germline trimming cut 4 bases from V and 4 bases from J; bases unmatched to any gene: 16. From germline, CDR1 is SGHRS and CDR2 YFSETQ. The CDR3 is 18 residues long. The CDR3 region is CASSPAPGLAASPYEQYF. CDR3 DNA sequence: TGCGCCAGCAGCCCCGCCCCGGGACTAGCGGCCTCCCCTTACGAGCAGTACTTC.

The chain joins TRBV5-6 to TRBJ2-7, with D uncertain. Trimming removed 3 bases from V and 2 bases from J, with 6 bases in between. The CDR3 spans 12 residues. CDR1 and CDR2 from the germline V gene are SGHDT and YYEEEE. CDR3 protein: CASSSYTYEQYF. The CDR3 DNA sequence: TGTGCCAGCAGCTCTTATACCTACGAGCAGTACTTC.

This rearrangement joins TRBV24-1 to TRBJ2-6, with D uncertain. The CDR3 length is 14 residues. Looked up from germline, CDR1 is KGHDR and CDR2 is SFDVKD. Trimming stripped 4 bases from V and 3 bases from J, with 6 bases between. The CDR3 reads CATSESLGANVLTF. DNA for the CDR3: TGTGCCACCAGTGAGTCTCTTGGGGCCAACGTCCTGACTTTC.

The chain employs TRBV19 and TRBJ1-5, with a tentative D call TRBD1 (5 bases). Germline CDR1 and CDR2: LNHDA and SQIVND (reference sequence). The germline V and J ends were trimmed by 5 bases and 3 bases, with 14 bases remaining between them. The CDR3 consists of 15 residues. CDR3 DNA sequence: TGTGCCAGTAGTTGGCAGGGCGTTTCCAATCAGCCCCAGCATTTT. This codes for CASSWQGVSNQPQHF.

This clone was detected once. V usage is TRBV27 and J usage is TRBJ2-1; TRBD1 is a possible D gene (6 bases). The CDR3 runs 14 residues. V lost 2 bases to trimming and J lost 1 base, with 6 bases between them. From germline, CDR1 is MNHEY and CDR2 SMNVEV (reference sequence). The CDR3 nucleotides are TGTGCCAGCAGTTTAAGGGGGTCCTACAATGAGCAGTTCTTC. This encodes CASSLRGSYNEQFF.

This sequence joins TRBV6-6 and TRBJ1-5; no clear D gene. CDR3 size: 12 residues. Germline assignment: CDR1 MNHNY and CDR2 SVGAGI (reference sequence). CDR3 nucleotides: TGTGGGTCTACAGCGGGCAATCAGCCCCAGCATTTT. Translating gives CGSTAGNQPQHF.